This TCR beta chain was captured in a study of blood T cell repertoires in COVID-19. In the study overall: Sample material is recorded as cDNA or gDNA derived from T cells, B-cell-depleted T cells, or PBMCs.

This CDR3 has 17 residues. Germline V gene data show CDR1 as SGHTA and CDR2 as FQGNSA. J was trimmed by 8 bases and V by 1 base; bases with no gene match: 15. How the authors handled the data: By means of reference gene primer amplification, nucleated cell counts were estimated. Clones were sequenced by immunoSEQ multiplex PCR, and TCRdb holds only the in-frame ones, with some missing. V and J calls plus clone size are reproduced from that table; the DNA served to infer D and trimming. The data hold 70,000 to 95,000 clones, with 85% to 90% observed a single time. This clonotype was obtained from a woman of 80 years or more with active COVID-19. V usage is TRBV7-2 and J usage is TRBJ2-3; 7 nucleotides agree with TRBD2. The sample comprised peripheral blood. The chain's CDR3 is CASSLGGGTLSGFTQYF. Here the CDR3 DNA reads TGTGCCAGCAGCTTAGGGGGGGGGACTCTCTCAGGATTTACGCAGTATTTT.